What follows are 18 T cell receptor beta chains derived from one specimen sequenced in a study of spatial heterogeneity in lung cancer. Noted time point: blood at routine non-recurrence follow-up after resection. From the 5' RACE reads, TCRdb called clonotypes with MiXCR, one entry per CDR3 protein. Of around 27,000 distinct CDR3 sequences listed, about 5.2% are singletons. The material was PBMCs, obtained at follow-up. The receptor set was obtained from a female donor with early-stage non-small cell lung cancer.

This clonotype was detected many times. This chain uses TRBV6-5 with TRBJ2-1, with a tentative D call TRBD1 (5 bases). Trimming cost V 3 bases and J 6 bases, with 9 bases left between them. Germline CDR1 reads MNHEY; CDR2 reads SVGAGI. The CDR3 runs to 13 residues. CDR3 nucleotides: TGTGCCAGCAGTTATGGCAGGGCCAATGAGCAGTTCTTC. Translation gives CASSYGRANEQFF.

This clonotype was observed a few times. The chain combines TRBV6-2 or TRBV6-3 with TRBJ2-7; D unclear. Trimming pared 2 bases from V and 0 bases from J, leaving 11 bases between. Germline-derived CDR1 and CDR2 are MNHEY and SVGEGT. The CDR3 sequence is 15 residues long. The CDR3 DNA is TGTGCCAGCAGTTACCCCCTGGCAAGCTCCTACGAGCAGTACTTC. It encodes CASSYPLASSYEQYF.

This clonotype has ten or more counts. The rearrangement links TRBV7-2 to TRBJ1-5; TRBD1 matches at 9 bases. J was trimmed by 3 bases and V by 4 bases; bases with no gene match: 4. The CDR3 extends over 15 amino acids. The germline gives CDR1 SGHTA, CDR2 FQGNSA. CDR3 bases: TGTGCCAGCAGCTGGGGACAGGGATTCAATCAGCCCCAGCATTTT. It yields the protein CASSWGQGFNQPQHF.

This clonotype was seen a handful of times. The chain has TRBV3-1 and TRBJ1-1, with TRBD1 as a possible D gene (6 bases). Germline CDR1 LGHDT, CDR2 YNNKEL (reference sequence). This CDR3 is 14 amino acids long. V dropped 2 bases and J dropped 8 bases, with 15 bases sitting between them. The CDR3 sequence is CASSQSPGQTEAFF. CDR3 coding DNA: TGTGCCAGCAGCCAATCTCCCGGACAGACGGAAGCTTTCTTT.

This clonotype showed up many times. This sequence joins TRBV28 and TRBJ2-3; TRBD1 matches at 7 bases. The CDR3 sequence is 14 residues long. Germline V lookup: CDR1 MDHEN, CDR2 SYDVKM. With V trimmed by 7 bases and J by 3 bases, 7 bases remained unmatched. The CDR3 nucleotides are TGTGCCAGCATAAGGGGACAGATTACAGATACGCAGTATTTT. As protein: CASIRGQITDTQYF.

This clonotype was seen repeatedly, ten times or more. V gene TRBV9 combines with J gene TRBJ2-3; 9 positions match TRBD2. This CDR3 has 17 residues. J was trimmed by 1 base and V by 3 bases; bases with no gene match: 9. Germline-derived CDR1 and CDR2 are SGDLS and YYNGEE. CDR3 DNA: TGTGCCAGCAGCGGACACTCTAGCGGGATGCGCACAGATACGCAGTATTTT. As protein: CASSGHSSGMRTDTQYF.

The genes are TRBV3-1 and TRBJ2-5; 10 bases line up with TRBD1. The CDR3 contains 15 residues. Germline V gene data show CDR1 as LGHDT and CDR2 as YNNKEL (reference sequence). J was trimmed by 3 bases and V by 5 bases; bases with no gene match: 6. Written as DNA, the CDR3 is TGTGCCAGCAGCTCCTCCGGGACAGGGGAAGAGACCCAGTACTTC. Translated, it gives CASSSSGTGEETQYF.

In its sample, this clonotype was seen many times. The V call is TRBV11-2, the J call TRBJ2-7; maybe TRBD1 (5 bases). Germline CDR1 SGHAT, CDR2 FQNNGV. V shed 1 base and J shed 9 bases, with 10 bases lying between them. The CDR3 extends over 12 amino acids. The CDR3 sequence is CASSLGAGRQYF. The CDR3 DNA reads TGTGCCAGCAGCTTAGGGGCAGGGCGGCAGTACTTC.

Ten or more counts support this clonotype. The chain employs TRBV7-2 and TRBJ2-3; 9 nucleotides agree with TRBD2. From germline, CDR1 is SGHTA and CDR2 FQGNSA. The J segment lost 8 bases and the V segment lost 1 base, leaving 4 bases of the junction unmatched. The CDR3 has 14 residues. CDR3: CASSLGSSGVTQYF. The CDR3 nucleotides read TGTGCCAGCAGCTTAGGATCTAGCGGGGTTACGCAGTATTTT. The full variable domain, completed using reference TRBV7-2 and TRBJ2-3, is GAGVSQSPSNKVTEKGKDVELRCDPISGHTALYWYRQSLGQGLEFLIYFQGNSAPDKSGLPSDRFSAERTGGSVSTLTIQRTQQEDSAVYLCASSLGSSGVTQYFGPGTRLTVL.

This clonotype showed up many times. The chain carries TRBV6-2 or TRBV6-3 and TRBJ1-2, with TRBD1 matching over 9 bases. This CDR3 comprises 14 residues. Trimming at V came to 6 bases and at J to 5 bases, leaving 7 bases not matched to a gene. Germline V gene lookup returns CDR1 MNHEY and CDR2 SVGEGT. CDR3 nucleotide sequence: TGTGCCAGCAGGACCGGGACAGGGCTATATGGCTACACCTTC. Translated, it gives CASRTGTGLYGYTF.

This clonotype was counted at least ten times. V gene TRBV6-5 combines with J gene TRBJ2-5, with 9 positions matching TRBD2. The germline V gene has CDR1 MNHEY and CDR2 SVGAGI. V lost 2 bases and J lost 2; bases outside the gene matches: 21. The CDR3 has 21 residues. CDR3 region: CASSYGYPLGGGARTQETQYF. The CDR3, as DNA: TGTGCCAGCAGTTACGGGTATCCACTGGGCGGGGGGGCCCGGACTCAAGAGACCCAGTACTTC.

This clonotype occurred many times. This chain connects TRBV9 to TRBJ2-5; 10 bases fit TRBD1. Per the germline V gene, CDR1 is SGDLS and CDR2 is YYNGEE. V gave up 0 bases and J gave up 4 bases; unmatched junction bases: 9. The CDR3 is made up of 17 amino acids. The CDR3 DNA sequence: TGTGCCAGCAGCGTAGATTCGGGACAGGGGATCCGAGAGACCCAGTACTTC. Translating gives CASSVDSGQGIRETQYF.

The CDR3 coding sequence is TGTGCCAGCAGCTTGAGTATTGGCAGTTTGGGGAACACTGAAGCTTTCTTT. Translated, it gives CASSLSIGSLGNTEAFF. The chain has TRBV5-6 and TRBJ1-1; D is unclear. Trimming pared 1 base from V and 1 base from J, leaving 17 bases between. Germline V gene sequence: CDR1 SGHDT, CDR2 YYEEEE. The CDR3 runs 17 residues. Variable domain in full (rest from reference TRBV5-6 and TRBJ1-1): DAGVTQSPTHLIKTRGQQVTLRCSPKSGHDTVSWYQQALGQGPQFIFQYYEEEERQRGNFPDRFSGHQFPNYSSELNVNALLLGDSALYLCASSLSIGSLGNTEAFFGQGTRLTVV.

This clonotype was observed at least ten times. The chain couples TRBV5-4 to TRBJ2-1, with D possibly being TRBD2 (5 bases). This CDR3 is built from 16 residues. CDR1 SGHNT and CDR2 YYREEE come from the germline V gene (reference sequence). Trimming removed 0 bases from V and 0 bases from J, with 10 bases in between. The CDR3 sequence is CASSLGGSSSYNEQFF. In nucleotides, the CDR3 is TGTGCCAGCAGCTTGGGAGGGTCGAGCTCCTACAATGAGCAGTTCTTC.

In its sample, this clonotype was seen many times. The chain employs TRBV14 and TRBJ2-7, with unresolved D. V dropped 2 bases and J dropped 4 bases, with 15 bases sitting between them. Germline CDR1 and CDR2: SGHDN and FVKESK. This CDR3 spans 15 amino acids. CDR3 amino acids: CASSQLGPLEYEQYF. The CDR3 region has the DNA TGTGCCAGCAGCCAACTCGGGCCTCTGGAGTACGAGCAGTACTTC.

Many counts were recorded for this clonotype. The J gene is TRBJ1-3, the V gene TRBV4-3; D ambiguous. The germline V gene has CDR1 LGHNA and CDR2 YSLEER. Trimming stripped 1 base from V and 0 bases from J, with 7 bases between. The CDR3 totals 15 residues. The DNA of the CDR3 is TGCGCCAGCAGCCAAGGTTGGCTCTCTGGAAACACCATATATTTT. Encoded protein: CASSQGWLSGNTIYF.

This clonotype was detected ten times or more. V usage is TRBV21-1 and J usage is TRBJ1-6; the table's D call TRBD1 went unverified against the DNA. TRBV21-1 is noted as a pseudogene. The CDR3 sequence is 16 residues long. The CDR3 reads CASNQTLSRDNSPLHF. The CDR3 nucleotides are TGTGCCAGCAACCAAACCCTCTCTCGGGATAATTCACCCCTCCACTTT.

Ten or more counts support this clonotype. The rearrangement links TRBV28 to TRBJ1-5; possible D gene TRBD1, 5 bases. Trimming left V 6 bases short and J 4 bases short, with 13 bases between. The CDR3 has 14 residues. Germline lookup yields CDR1 MDHEN and CDR2 SYDVKM. CDR3 DNA: TGTGCCAGCAGCCGGGGGGGGTATAATCAGCCCCAGCATTTT. Translated, it gives CASSRGGYNQPQHF.